The 9 T cell receptor beta chains given below trace back to one sample, sequenced in a study of CD8+ T cells in alopecia areata. As to treatment: oral pan-JAK inhibitor, 5-10 mg twice daily. Extracted RNA was reverse transcribed into cDNA, the sequencing template. The protocol was immunoSEQ multiplex PCR, while the TCRdb copy is restricted to in-frame clones and leaves out a portion. This repertoire shows 190,000 or so clones, about 60% found once; its top ten account for 10% to 15%. The sample in question was CD8+ T cells sorted from blood, obtained at week 24, from a patient treated with tofacitinib. The receptors were sampled from a human donor with alopecia areata.

With regard to this clone: Other DNA variants within this sample encode the same CDR3. The chain combines TRBV4-1 with TRBJ2-5, with D possibly TRBD2 on 7 matching bases. CDR3 length: 15 amino acids. Germline V gene lookup returns CDR1 MGHRA and CDR2 YSYEKL. The V gene lost 3 bases and the J gene lost 1 base, with 12 bases spanning the gap. The chain's CDR3 is CASSQRGGGQETQYF. The CDR3 DNA reads as TGCGCCAGCAGCCAGAGGGGGGGAGGCCAAGAGACCCAGTACTTC.

V is TRBV12-5 and J is TRBJ2-5; no reliable D call. Trimming shortened V by 4 bases and J by 5 bases, and 11 bases separated the two germline ends. CDR1 and CDR2 (germline): LGHNT, FRNRAP. The CDR3 is 13 amino acids. The CDR3 sequence: CASGSQLVETQYF. In DNA, the CDR3 is TGTGCTAGTGGTTCCCAGCTTGTGGAGACCCAGTACTTC.

For this clone: The CDR3 carries no conserved terminal phenylalanine or tryptophan, so it likely arises from a read error. The chain is built from TRBV30 and TRBJ1-5, with D perhaps TRBD1 (5 bases). CDR1 is GTSNPN and CDR2 is SVGIG in the germline V gene (reference sequence). This CDR3 comprises 13 residues. The ends were cut back, 5 bases at V and 5 bases at J, with 13 bases in the middle. The CDR3 sequence is CAWQDSADQPQHL. CDR3 sequence (DNA): TGTGCCTGGCAAGACAGTGCGGATCAGCCCCAGCATCTT.

The DNA of the CDR3 is TGCGCCAGCAGCTTGGCCTACGGACAGGGAAACACTGAAGCTTTCTTT. Protein: CASSLAYGQGNTEAFF. This sequence joins TRBV5-1 and TRBJ1-1; 8 nucleotides match TRBD1. CDR1 is SGHRS, CDR2 YFSETQ, per germline. V lost 0 bases and J lost 2; bases outside the gene matches: 6. CDR3 size: 16 residues. Looking up the rest from reference TRBV5-1 and TRBJ1-1 gives the full variable domain: KAGVTQTPRYLIKTRGQQVTLSCSPISGHRSVSWYQQTPGQGLQFLFEYFSETQRNKGNFPGRFSGRQFSNSRSEMNVSTLELGDSALYLCASSLAYGQGNTEAFFGQGTRLTVV.

V is TRBV7-9 and J is TRBJ2-7; D call uncertain. This CDR3 region has 13 residues. CDR1 and CDR2 from the germline V gene are SEHNR and FQNEAQ (reference sequence). The germline V and J ends were trimmed by 4 bases and 2 bases, with 9 bases remaining between them. The CDR3 loop reads CASSSLPTYEQYF. DNA of the CDR3: TGTGCCAGCAGCTCCCTACCGACCTACGAGCAGTACTTC.

The rearrangement links TRBV7-8 to TRBJ1-2; tentatively, D is TRBD1 (5 bases). Germline V gives CDR1 SGHVS, CDR2 FQNEAQ. Trimming removed 1 base from V and 2 bases from J, with 11 bases in between. The CDR3 runs 15 residues. For the CDR3, the DNA is TGTGCCAGCAGCTTAGTTGGGGGGGTAAACTATGGCTACACCTTC. Its translation: CASSLVGGVNYGYTF.

The CDR3 region has the DNA TGCGCCAGCAGCTTGAGGCACAGCGATTATGGCTACACCTTC. Translated: CASSLRHSDYGYTF. The chain links TRBV5-1 to TRBJ1-2, with unresolved D. The CDR3 loop spans 14 amino acids. Trimming removed 1 base from V and 5 bases from J, with 12 bases in between. Germline V CDR1 and CDR2: SGHRS, YFSETQ.

This clone was seen only a few times. The J gene is TRBJ1-1, the V gene TRBV29-1; D is unclear. Deletions cut 8 bases from V and 1 base from J, with 8 bases between. CDR1 SQVTM and CDR2 ANQGSEA come from the germline V gene. CDR3 length: 11 residues. DNA of the CDR3: TGCAGCCTGATCCAGAACACTGAAGCTTTCTTT. Protein product: CSLIQNTEAFF.

This chain joins TRBV27 and TRBJ1-2; a weak D match, TRBD1 (6 bases). This CDR3 has 12 amino acids. V gave up 4 bases and J gave up 8 bases, with 11 bases separating them. Germline values: CDR1 MNHEY, CDR2 SMNVEV (reference sequence). CDR3 nucleotides: TGTGCCAGCAGTTCGCAGGGGTGGGGCTACACCTTC. Translating it yields CASSSQGWGYTF.